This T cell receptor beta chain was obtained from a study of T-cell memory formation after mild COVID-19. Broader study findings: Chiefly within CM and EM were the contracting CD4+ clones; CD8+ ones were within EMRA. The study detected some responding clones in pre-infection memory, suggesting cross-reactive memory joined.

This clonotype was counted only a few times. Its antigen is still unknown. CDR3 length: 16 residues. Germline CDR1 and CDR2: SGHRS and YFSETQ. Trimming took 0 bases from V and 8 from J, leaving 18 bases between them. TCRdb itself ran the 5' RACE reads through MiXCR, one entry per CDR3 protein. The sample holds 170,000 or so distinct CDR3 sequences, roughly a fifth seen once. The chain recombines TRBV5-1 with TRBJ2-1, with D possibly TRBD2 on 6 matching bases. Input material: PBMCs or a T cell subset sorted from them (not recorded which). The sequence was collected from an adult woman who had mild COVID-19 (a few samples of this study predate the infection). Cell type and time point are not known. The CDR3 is CASSLGYGGGWHEQFF. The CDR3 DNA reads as TGCGCCAGCAGCTTGGGTTATGGGGGAGGTTGGCATGAGCAGTTCTTC.